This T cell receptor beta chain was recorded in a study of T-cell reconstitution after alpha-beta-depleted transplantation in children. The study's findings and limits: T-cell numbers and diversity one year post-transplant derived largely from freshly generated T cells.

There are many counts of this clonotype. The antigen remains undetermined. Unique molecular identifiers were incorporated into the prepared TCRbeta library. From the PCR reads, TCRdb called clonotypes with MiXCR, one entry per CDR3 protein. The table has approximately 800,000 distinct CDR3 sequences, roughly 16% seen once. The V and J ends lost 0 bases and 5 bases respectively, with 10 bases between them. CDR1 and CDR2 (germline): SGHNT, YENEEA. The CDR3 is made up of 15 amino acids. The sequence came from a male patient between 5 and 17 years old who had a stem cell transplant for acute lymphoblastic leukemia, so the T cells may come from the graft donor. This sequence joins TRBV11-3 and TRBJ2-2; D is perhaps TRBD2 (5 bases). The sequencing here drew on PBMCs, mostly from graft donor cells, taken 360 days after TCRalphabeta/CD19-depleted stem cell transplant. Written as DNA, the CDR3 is TGTGCCAGCAGCTTAGATCGCCTAGCAACCGGGGAGCTGTTTTTT. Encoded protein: CASSLDRLATGELFF.